A selection of T cell receptor beta chains follows, all from one sample in a study of cytomegalovirus exposure and HLA in healthy donors. TCRdb keeps only in-frame clones here, not all; method: immunoSEQ multiplex PCR. The data show 85,000 to 130,000 clones, roughly nine tenths seen once. Sequences were obtained from PBMCs. The receptors derive from a woman between 18 and 29 years old in good health and CMV-seropositive. CDR3s include the opening cysteine and the closing phenylalanine or tryptophan. Fields, in order: D gene, V gene, J gene, clone size, CDR3 DNA, CDR3 protein. D genes are given only for firm matches. Clone size, where shown, is once, few, many, or a class for clones that have expanded.

d_gene: .
v_gene: TRBV19
j_gene: TRBJ1-2
abundance: .
CDR3nt: TGTGCCAGTATGGGGCAGATCTATGGCTACACCTTC
CDR3aa: CASMGQIYGYTF

d_gene: TRBD1
v_gene: TRBV27
j_gene: TRBJ1-5
abundance: once
CDR3nt: TGTGCCAGCAGTACCGGGACAGGGGGTTTTCAGCCCCAGCATTTT
CDR3aa: CASSTGTGGFQPQHF

d_gene: TRBD1
v_gene: TRBV6-6
j_gene: TRBJ1-4
abundance: .
CDR3nt: TGTGCCAGCAGTTACCGGACAGGGGGTCTTAGGGAGCAACTGTTTTTT
CDR3aa: CASSYRTGGLREQLFF

d_gene: TRBD1
v_gene: TRBV7-2
j_gene: TRBJ1-4
abundance: .
CDR3nt: TGTGCCAGCAGGAATGAGGGGACAGGGCGTGAAAAACTGTTTTTT
CDR3aa: CASRNEGTGREKLFF

d_gene: TRBD1
v_gene: TRBV27
j_gene: TRBJ1-1
abundance: .
CDR3nt: TGTGCCAGCAGTTTCGGACAGGGGGCGGCTGAAGCTTTCTTT
CDR3aa: CASSFGQGAAEAFF

d_gene: .
v_gene: TRBV18
j_gene: TRBJ1-4
abundance: once
CDR3nt: TGTGCCAGCTCACCAGTTCGATGGAGGGGTACAACTAATGAAAAACTGTTTTTT
CDR3aa: CASSPVRWRGTTNEKLFF

d_gene: TRBD1
v_gene: TRBV4-1
j_gene: TRBJ1-6
abundance: .
CDR3nt: TGCGCCAGCAGCCAAGAACGCCCAGGGGGCCTCGGGTCACCCCTCCACTTT
CDR3aa: CASSQERPGGLGSPLHF

d_gene: .
v_gene: TRBV7-6
j_gene: TRBJ1-5
abundance: .
CDR3nt: TGTGCCAGCAGCTTAGGCAACAGGAGTAGCAATCAGCCCCAGCATTTT
CDR3aa: CASSLGNRSSNQPQHF

d_gene: TRBD2
v_gene: TRBV4-3
j_gene: TRBJ2-2
abundance: .
CDR3nt: TGCGCCAGCAGCCAAGCACCAGCGGGGGATCCCGGGGAGCTGTTTTTT
CDR3aa: CASSQAPAGDPGELFF

d_gene: TRBD1
v_gene: TRBV19
j_gene: TRBJ1-3
abundance: .
CDR3nt: TGTGCCAGTACCTCCCGAGGACAGGGAACCATATATTTT
CDR3aa: CASTSRGQGTIYF

d_gene: TRBD1
v_gene: TRBV28
j_gene: TRBJ1-3
abundance: .
CDR3nt: TGTGCCAGCACCCCAGGGGGGATGAACACCATATATTTT
CDR3aa: CASTPGGMNTIYF

d_gene: .
v_gene: TRBV5-6
j_gene: TRBJ1-2
abundance: .
CDR3nt: TGTGCCAGCAGCTTGGAGTGGGCTGTTCCTAACTATGGCTACACCTTC
CDR3aa: CASSLEWAVPNYGYTF

d_gene: .
v_gene: TRBV13
j_gene: TRBJ2-3
abundance: .
CDR3nt: TGTGCCAGCAGCTTAGGCCCCACCCGGGGGTCGGATACGCAGTATTTT
CDR3aa: CASSLGPTRGSDTQYF

d_gene: TRBD2
v_gene: TRBV27
j_gene: TRBJ2-2
abundance: .
CDR3nt: TGTGCCAGCAGTCCAACTAGCGGCAACACCGGGGAGCTGTTTTTT
CDR3aa: CASSPTSGNTGELFF

d_gene: .
v_gene: TRBV27
j_gene: TRBJ1-2
abundance: few
CDR3nt: TGTGCCAGCAGTTTGGGGGGACCTTCAGGTGGCTACACCTTC
CDR3aa: CASSLGGPSGGYTF

d_gene: .
v_gene: TRBV2
j_gene: TRBJ2-1
abundance: .
CDR3nt: TGTGCCAGCAGGGGGGCATCGCTAAGTCGGCAGTTCTTC
CDR3aa: CASRGASLSRQFF

d_gene: .
v_gene: TRBV18
j_gene: TRBJ2-4
abundance: .
CDR3nt: TGTGCCAGCTCACTATCGACACTAGCCAAAAACATTCAGTACTTC
CDR3aa: CASSLSTLAKNIQYF

d_gene: .
v_gene: TRBV7-9
j_gene: TRBJ1-2
abundance: .
CDR3nt: TGTGCCAGCAGCTTAGCGCAGGGCAACTATGGCTACACCTTC
CDR3aa: CASSLAQGNYGYTF

d_gene: TRBD1
v_gene: TRBV18
j_gene: TRBJ2-7
abundance: .
CDR3nt: TGTGCCAGCTCACGGGATTACAGGGGCGGGGAGCAGTACTTC
CDR3aa: CASSRDYRGGEQYF

d_gene: TRBD1
v_gene: TRBV2
j_gene: TRBJ1-1
abundance: once
CDR3nt: TGTGCCAGCAGGGGGGACAGGGGGCTAGGTACTGAAGCTTTCTTT
CDR3aa: CASRGDRGLGTEAFF

d_gene: .
v_gene: TRBV28
j_gene: TRBJ1-2
abundance: .
CDR3nt: TGTGCCAGCAGTTTGTATGATGGCTACACCTTC
CDR3aa: CASSLYDGYTF

d_gene: TRBD1
v_gene: TRBV6-6
j_gene: TRBJ1-4
abundance: .
CDR3nt: TGTGCCAGCAGTTACCATCGGGACAGAACTAATGAAAAACTGTTTTTT
CDR3aa: CASSYHRDRTNEKLFF

d_gene: .
v_gene: TRBV6-5
j_gene: TRBJ2-7
abundance: .
CDR3nt: TGTGCCAGCAGTTACGCCCCGGGCGAGCAGTACTTC
CDR3aa: CASSYAPGEQYF

d_gene: TRBD1
v_gene: TRBV4-1
j_gene: TRBJ1-6
abundance: .
CDR3nt: TGCGCCAGCAGCCAATTCCAGGACAGGGATAATTCACCCCTCCACTTT
CDR3aa: CASSQFQDRDNSPLHF

d_gene: .
v_gene: TRBV14
j_gene: TRBJ1-1
abundance: .
CDR3nt: TGTGCCAGCAGCCCTTCGGGGGACACTGAAGCTTTCTTT
CDR3aa: CASSPSGDTEAFF

d_gene: .
v_gene: TRBV4-2
j_gene: TRBJ2-3
abundance: once
CDR3nt: TGTGCCAGCAGCCAAGAACCAGCGGCACCCACAGATACGCAGTATTTT
CDR3aa: CASSQEPAAPTDTQYF

d_gene: TRBD1
v_gene: TRBV28
j_gene: TRBJ2-4
abundance: .
CDR3nt: TGTGCCAGCAGTTACTCGGGACAGTCCAAAAACATTCAGTACTTC
CDR3aa: CASSYSGQSKNIQYF

d_gene: .
v_gene: TRBV5-5
j_gene: TRBJ2-1
abundance: .
CDR3nt: TGTGCCAGCAGCCAATACCTCTCAGGGGCCGCCGCCTACAATGAGCAGTTCTTC
CDR3aa: CASSQYLSGAAAYNEQFF

d_gene: .
v_gene: TRBV7-2
j_gene: TRBJ2-5
abundance: .
CDR3nt: TGTGCCAGCAGCTCGGGTCTAGAGGAGACCCAGTACTTC
CDR3aa: CASSSGLEETQYF

d_gene: TRBD1
v_gene: TRBV10-3
j_gene: TRBJ1-2
abundance: .
CDR3nt: TGTGCCATCACGCCCACAGGGGGCAACTATGGCTACACCTTC
CDR3aa: CAITPTGGNYGYTF

d_gene: .
v_gene: TRBV7-2
j_gene: TRBJ2-3
abundance: .
CDR3nt: TGTGCCAGCAGCTTAGGTTCGGGGATGGATACGCAGTATTTT
CDR3aa: CASSLGSGMDTQYF

d_gene: TRBD1
v_gene: TRBV29-1
j_gene: TRBJ1-5
abundance: .
CDR3nt: TGCAGCGTTAAGGATACAGGGGTTAGCAATCAGCCCCAGCATTTT
CDR3aa: CSVKDTGVSNQPQHF

d_gene: TRBD1
v_gene: TRBV9
j_gene: TRBJ2-1
abundance: .
CDR3nt: TGTGCCAGCAGCGACCATGGGACAGGGCAGCAGTTCTTC
CDR3aa: CASSDHGTGQQFF

d_gene: .
v_gene: TRBV28
j_gene: TRBJ2-7
abundance: .
CDR3nt: TGTGCCAGCATTAGGGGGGGTTCCTACGAGCAGTACTTC
CDR3aa: CASIRGGSYEQYF

d_gene: TRBD1
v_gene: TRBV5-4
j_gene: TRBJ2-3
abundance: .
CDR3nt: TGTGCCAGCAGCACGCCGGGACAGGCCACAGATACGCAGTATTTT
CDR3aa: CASSTPGQATDTQYF

d_gene: TRBD2
v_gene: TRBV7-9
j_gene: TRBJ2-3
abundance: .
CDR3nt: TGTGCCAGCAGTCCGCTTAGCGGGGCTGTCACAGATACGCAGTATTTT
CDR3aa: CASSPLSGAVTDTQYF

d_gene: .
v_gene: TRBV5-1
j_gene: TRBJ2-2
abundance: .
CDR3nt: TGCGCCAGCAGCTTGGCCCGGACACGGAACACCGGGGAGCTGTTTTTT
CDR3aa: CASSLARTRNTGELFF

d_gene: .
v_gene: TRBV11-2
j_gene: TRBJ1-2
abundance: .
CDR3nt: TGTGCCAGCAGCTTTAGGGGCTTGCGACAGCTCCCGGAAAACTATGGCTACACCTTC
CDR3aa: CASSFRGLRQLPENYGYTF

d_gene: TRBD2
v_gene: TRBV7-9
j_gene: TRBJ2-1
abundance: few
CDR3nt: TGTGCCAGCAGCTTCCCGACAACTAGCGGGGGGGCCGATGAGCAGTTCTTC
CDR3aa: CASSFPTTSGGADEQFF

d_gene: TRBD1
v_gene: TRBV6-1
j_gene: TRBJ2-7
abundance: .
CDR3nt: TGTGCCAGCAGTGAGGCGGGACAGGACTACGAGCAGTACTTC
CDR3aa: CASSEAGQDYEQYF

d_gene: .
v_gene: TRBV18
j_gene: TRBJ2-1
abundance: .
CDR3nt: TGTGCCAGCTCACCGGGATCGACAGGACCTCTTTACAATGAGCAGTTCTTC
CDR3aa: CASSPGSTGPLYNEQFF

d_gene: .
v_gene: TRBV9
j_gene: TRBJ1-2
abundance: .
CDR3nt: TGTGCCAGCAGCGTATACAGGAATACTAACTATGGCTACACCTTC
CDR3aa: CASSVYRNTNYGYTF

d_gene: TRBD1
v_gene: TRBV27
j_gene: TRBJ1-6
abundance: once
CDR3nt: TGTGCCAGCGCCCGGGACAGAAGAAATTCACCCCTCCACTTT
CDR3aa: CASARDRRNSPLHF

d_gene: TRBD2
v_gene: TRBV29-1
j_gene: TRBJ2-3
abundance: once
CDR3nt: TGCAGCGTTGAAGGCGGGGGGGCTGATACGCAGTATTTT
CDR3aa: CSVEGGGADTQYF

d_gene: .
v_gene: TRBV19
j_gene: TRBJ2-7
abundance: .
CDR3nt: TGTGCCAGTAGTATGAGTCCAGGCTACGAGCAGTACTTC
CDR3aa: CASSMSPGYEQYF

d_gene: .
v_gene: TRBV18
j_gene: TRBJ2-2
abundance: .
CDR3nt: TGTGCCAGCTCACCCCAGGGTCCCGGGGAGCTGTTTTTT
CDR3aa: CASSPQGPGELFF

d_gene: .
v_gene: TRBV27
j_gene: TRBJ1-6
abundance: few
CDR3nt: TGTGCCACCCATTTTAAGGGGGAAGCTTTCCACTTT
CDR3aa: CATHFKGEAFHF

d_gene: .
v_gene: TRBV6-6
j_gene: TRBJ2-1
abundance: .
CDR3nt: TGTGCCAGTCTCAGGAACAATGAGCAGTTCTTC
CDR3aa: CASLRNNEQFF

d_gene: TRBD1
v_gene: TRBV5-8
j_gene: TRBJ1-5
abundance: .
CDR3nt: TGTGCCAGCAGCTTAACAGGGGGCGCGGATATGGCGGGCAATCAGCCCCAGCATTTT
CDR3aa: CASSLTGGADMAGNQPQHF

d_gene: .
v_gene: TRBV28
j_gene: TRBJ1-5
abundance: .
CDR3nt: TGTGCCAGCAGTCCAAGACAGTTTGGGGGGGATCAGCCCCAGCATTTT
CDR3aa: CASSPRQFGGDQPQHF

d_gene: .
v_gene: TRBV7-9
j_gene: TRBJ1-2
abundance: once
CDR3nt: TGTGCCAGCAGCTGGGACTTCCAGCCGGGCTACACCTTC
CDR3aa: CASSWDFQPGYTF

d_gene: TRBD1
v_gene: TRBV4-3
j_gene: TRBJ2-3
abundance: .
CDR3nt: TGCGCCAGCAGCCGGGGACAGGGCGGCACAGATACGCAGTATTTT
CDR3aa: CASSRGQGGTDTQYF

d_gene: .
v_gene: TRBV4-1
j_gene: TRBJ2-6
abundance: .
CDR3nt: TGCGCCAGCAGCCAAGTCCGGGGTAACACTGGGGCCAACGTCCTGACTTTC
CDR3aa: CASSQVRGNTGANVLTF

d_gene: TRBD1
v_gene: TRBV28
j_gene: TRBJ2-1
abundance: .
CDR3nt: TGTGCCAGCAGTTACGGGACAGGGGCCTACAATGAGCAGTTCTTC
CDR3aa: CASSYGTGAYNEQFF

d_gene: .
v_gene: TRBV7-9
j_gene: TRBJ1-1
abundance: .
CDR3nt: TGTGCCAGCCAGAGACCCGGGACACCTAACACTGAAGCTTTCTTT
CDR3aa: CASQRPGTPNTEAFF

d_gene: .
v_gene: TRBV27
j_gene: TRBJ1-3
abundance: .
CDR3nt: TGTGCCAGCAGTTTATCCGGCTCTGGAAACACCATATATTTT
CDR3aa: CASSLSGSGNTIYF

d_gene: .
v_gene: TRBV9
j_gene: TRBJ1-2
abundance: .
CDR3nt: TGTGCCAGCAGCGGACACAGGGAGAGCTACACCTTC
CDR3aa: CASSGHRESYTF

d_gene: .
v_gene: TRBV6-6
j_gene: TRBJ2-5
abundance: .
CDR3nt: TGTGCCACCATTCGTAGTCCCTTGAGCCAAGAGACCCAGTACTTC
CDR3aa: CATIRSPLSQETQYF

d_gene: .
v_gene: TRBV6-1
j_gene: TRBJ1-6
abundance: few
CDR3nt: TGTGCCAGCAGTACCCCGGGGGTTCTTAATTCACCCCTCCACTTT
CDR3aa: CASSTPGVLNSPLHF

d_gene: .
v_gene: TRBV29-1
j_gene: TRBJ2-5
abundance: .
CDR3nt: TGCAGCGTTGAAGGCCAGTTCCAAGAGACCCAGTACTTC
CDR3aa: CSVEGQFQETQYF